This T cell receptor beta chain comes out of a study of cytomegalovirus exposure and HLA in healthy donors. Study overall: Inside one of the first data releases sat tens of millions of unique TCRs taken from HLA-typed donors.

The ends were cut back, 1 base at V and 0 bases at J, with 9 bases in the middle. CDR1 is MNHNS and CDR2 is SASEGT in the germline V gene. This CDR3 comprises 16 residues. On this clone: Antigen specificity is unknown.

In the PCR, 60 Vbeta and 13 Jbeta primers were used. Sequenced by immunoSEQ multiplex PCR; TCRdb stores in-frame clones only, minus some. The sample records roughly 120,000 clones, about 81% being singletons. Whole-study results and caveats: Some 150 TCR beta chains were listed as cytomegalovirus-associated. Productive status was seen about 90% or about 30% of the time for most TCR beta V segments in an earlier analysis.

Nominally healthy donors were sampled, though unrecorded immune exposures were likely. V gene TRBV6-1 combines with J gene TRBJ1-4, with unresolved D. This TCR was recovered from a woman aged 30 to 39 in good health and CMV-seronegative. Sequences were obtained from PBMCs. The CDR3 DNA sequence: TGTGCCAGCAGTGAAGTAGATGTGGCAACTAATGAAAAACTGTTTTTT. Translated, it gives CASSEVDVATNEKLFF.